This record looks at one TCR beta chain sequence and its context. This clonotype was observed many times. Its target antigen remains unknown. Within one base of it there is no much larger clone, and no base qualities were kept. Taken from cysteine to phenylalanine, the CDR3 has 13 residues. CDR3 DNA is the only sequence kept; it has 39 bases, read in frame from the first base. V loses 0 bases of germline sequence and J loses 6 bases, and the interval between the two ends is 5 bases. CDR1 and CDR2 were assigned from the germline V gene as LGHNA and YNFKEQ. This sample stems from a study of early T cells in non-severe SARS-CoV-2 infection listed by TCRdb under 2021. Some background on the complete study: Because TCR sequencing relied on bulk RNA taken from unsorted whole blood, pairing of alpha and beta chains was not possible.

The study was a case-control design nested within a healthcare worker cohort in London, UK, with weekly nasopharyngeal swab PCR tests and blood sampling. Healthcare workers were recruited during the week of the UK lockdown, between 23 and 31 March 2020, and followed weekly for up to roughly 15 weeks. The research as a whole found: VDJdb matching was skewed toward anti-spike CD8 responses, so virus-specific expansions were likely underestimated and private and CD4 specificities were missed.

Libraries were made using 5' RACE. This sample was sequenced with a NextSeq 500. To correct for sequencing error and PCR bias, the TCR library protocol tagged individual cDNA molecules with unique molecular identifiers. TCR alpha and beta chains were both sequenced, and the abundances of alpha and beta sequences in each sample were closely correlated with each other. The authors processed their data as follows. Decombinator V4 was used to perform V gene, J gene and CDR3 annotation of TCR sequences. TCRs were defined as expanded if a significant change between any two time points was detected under a Poisson model with p below 0.0001. Abundances of TCRs were expressed as counts per million after normalisation to the total number of TCRs sequenced in each sample. MAIT TCRs were defined by TRAV1-2 paired with TRAJ12, TRAJ20 or TRAJ33, and iNKT TCRs by TRAV10 paired with TRAJ18. VDJdb, accessed 1 November 2021, was searched for CMV, EBV and SARS-CoV-2 annotated TCRs, with TCRs annotated for multiple antigens excluded. Through fastp at Q25 and MiXCR, TCRdb rebuilt clones from the public reads, retaining in-frame beta chains. Each entry is one CDR3 protein sequence, shown with its most common DNA and genes. What appears here as the V and J calls and clone size reflects TCRdb's work, not the paper's. This sample comprises roughly 54,000 distinct CDR3 sequences, about 5.6% of them detected only once. Jointly, the top ten make up under 8% of the sample.

The sequence links TRBV4-2 to TRBJ2-2, with the D gene call left open. This TCR was sampled from an adult who was a healthcare worker with PCR-confirmed SARS-CoV-2 infection or an uninfected control (not recorded which). The sequenced sample was whole blood. The CDR3 loop reads CASSQESAGELFF. The DNA sequence is as follows: TGTGCCAGCAGCCAAGAATCTGCCGGGGAGCTGTTTTTT.